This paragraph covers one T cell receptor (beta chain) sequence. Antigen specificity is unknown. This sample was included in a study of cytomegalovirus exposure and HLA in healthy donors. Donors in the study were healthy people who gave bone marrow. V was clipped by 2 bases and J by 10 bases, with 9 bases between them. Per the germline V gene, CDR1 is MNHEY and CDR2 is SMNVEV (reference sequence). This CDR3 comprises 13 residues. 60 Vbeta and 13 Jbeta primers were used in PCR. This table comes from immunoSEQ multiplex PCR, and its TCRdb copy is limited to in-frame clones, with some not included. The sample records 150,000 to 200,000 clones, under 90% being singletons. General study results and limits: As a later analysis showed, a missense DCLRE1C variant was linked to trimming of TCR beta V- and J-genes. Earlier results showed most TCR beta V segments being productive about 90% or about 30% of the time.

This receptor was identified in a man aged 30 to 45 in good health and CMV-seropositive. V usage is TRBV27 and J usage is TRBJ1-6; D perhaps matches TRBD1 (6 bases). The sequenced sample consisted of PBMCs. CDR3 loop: CASSLTGRSPLHF. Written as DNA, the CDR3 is TGTGCCAGCAGTTTAACAGGGCGGTCACCCCTCCACTTT.